This TCR beta chain was obtained from a study of T cell changes during pregnancy in multiple sclerosis. V lost 5 bases and J lost 3; bases outside the gene matches: 7. This CDR3 spans 15 amino acids. Germline lookup yields CDR1 MNHEY and CDR2 SMNVEV (reference sequence). Assay used: immunoSEQ multiplex PCR; TCRdb lists only in-frame clones, some missing. The sample comprises some 70,000 clones, approximately 91% of which are singletons, and about 3.5% rests with the top ten. This sequence joins TRBV27 and TRBJ1-1; 9 nucleotides align to TRBD1. The specimen was peripheral blood, collected before pregnancy. This clonotype originated in a female donor with multiple sclerosis, enrolled in a pregnancy study. The CDR3 DNA sequence: TGTGCCAGCAGTCCGGGACAGGGATTTTACACTGAAGCTTTCTTT. Its protein product is CASSPGQGFYTEAFF.